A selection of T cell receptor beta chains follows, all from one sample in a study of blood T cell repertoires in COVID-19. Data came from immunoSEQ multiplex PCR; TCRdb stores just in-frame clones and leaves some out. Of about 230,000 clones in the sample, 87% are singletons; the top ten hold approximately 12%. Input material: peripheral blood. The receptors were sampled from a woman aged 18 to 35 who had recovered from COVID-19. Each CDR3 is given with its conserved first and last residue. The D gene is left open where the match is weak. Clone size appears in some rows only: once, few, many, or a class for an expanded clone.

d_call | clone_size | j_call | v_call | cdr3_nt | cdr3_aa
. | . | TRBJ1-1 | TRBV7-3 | TGTGCCAGCAGCCGACAGTTGAACACTGAAGCTTTCTTT | CASSRQLNTEAFF
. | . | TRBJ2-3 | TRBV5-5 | TGTGCCAGCAGCTCCTTAGCAGCTCACACAGATACGCAGTATTTT | CASSSLAAHTDTQYF
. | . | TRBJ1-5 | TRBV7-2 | TGTGCCAGCAGCTTAGGAGGGCGGGCAGGCAATCAGCCCCAGCATTTT | CASSLGGRAGNQPQHF
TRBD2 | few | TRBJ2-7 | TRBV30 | TGTGCCTGGAGTGTCGGGAGGTCCTACGAGCAGTACTTC | CAWSVGRSYEQYF
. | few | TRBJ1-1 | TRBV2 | TGTGCCAGCAAAAAAGATGGGGGGGCTTTCTTT | CASKKDGGAFF
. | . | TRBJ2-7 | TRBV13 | TGTGCCAGCAGCTCCGGACGGATACGGGAGTGGCAGTACTTC | CASSSGRIREWQYF
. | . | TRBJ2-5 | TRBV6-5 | TGTGCCAGCAGTTACGCGGGATGGGAGACCCAGTACTTC | CASSYAGWETQYF
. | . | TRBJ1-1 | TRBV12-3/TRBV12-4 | TGTGCCAGCAGTTTGTCCGGGTCGGGTGAAGCTTTCTTT | CASSLSGSGEAFF
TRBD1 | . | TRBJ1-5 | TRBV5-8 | TGTGCCAGCAGCTTGGTTCGGGACAGCTACTCGAATCAGCCCCAGCATTTT | CASSLVRDSYSNQPQHF
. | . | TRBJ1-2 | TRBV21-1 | TGTGCCAGCAGCAAACCAGGGGACTATGGCTACACCTTC | CASSKPGDYGYTF
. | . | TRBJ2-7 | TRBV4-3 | TGCGCCAGCAGTCTTCAACCAGGCCCCTACGAGCAGTACTTC | CASSLQPGPYEQYF
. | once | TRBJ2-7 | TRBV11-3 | TGTGCCAGCAGCCCCGGACAGTGGTCCTACGAGCAGTACTTC | CASSPGQWSYEQYF
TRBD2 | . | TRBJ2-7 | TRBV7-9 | TGTGCCAGCAGCCAGAGCGGGAGTGCATCCTACGAGCAGTACTTC | CASSQSGSASYEQYF
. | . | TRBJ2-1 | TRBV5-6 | TGTGCCAGCAGCTCCGACTCTTACAATGAGCAGTTCTTC | CASSSDSYNEQFF
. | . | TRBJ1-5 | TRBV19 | TGTGCCAGTAGTACAAGGACAGTTGTTGAGCCCCAGCATTTT | CASSTRTVVEPQHF
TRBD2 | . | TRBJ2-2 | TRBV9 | TGTGCCAGCAGTGGGGGGACTAAAAGCACCGGGGAGCTGTTTTTT | CASSGGTKSTGELFF